A single sample is the source of the 20 T cell receptor beta chains below, sequenced in a study of human T cells and chemical hapten exposure. From the RACE reads, TCRdb called clonotypes with MiXCR, one entry per CDR3 protein. The sample has under 100,000 distinct CDR3 sequences, 8% to 13% seen once. Time point in this sample: patch test 2, 6 weeks after DPC sensitization. Treatment meaning: therapeutic diphenylcyclopropenone sensitization with weekly scalp DPC. This sample comprised whole blood, obtained in connection with sensitization to the hapten diphenylcyclopropenone (DPC). The receptors here all came from a woman aged 45-65 years with alopecia areata. Some clones in this sample may be carry-over from other donors' samples.

This clonotype was seen ten or more times. The rearrangement uses TRBV18 and TRBJ2-7, with TRBD1 identical over 7 bases. The CDR3 is 15 residues long. The germline V gene encodes CDR1 KGHSH and CDR2 LQKENI. After removal of 4 bases from V and 3 bases from J, the junction contained 9 bases not matched to a gene. Here the CDR3 reads CASSQAGTEVYEQYF. CDR3 DNA sequence: TGTGCCAGCTCACAAGCCGGGACAGAGGTCTACGAGCAGTACTTC.

This clonotype was detected ten times or more. This sequence joins TRBV24-1 and TRBJ2-3; 8 bases match TRBD2. The CDR3 spans 16 residues. CDR1 and CDR2 (germline): KGHDR, SFDVKD. Trimming at V came to 3 bases and at J to 5 bases, leaving 9 bases not matched to a gene. The CDR3, as DNA: TGTGCCACCAGTGATCCAAGTAGCGGGAAGGGAGATACGCAGTATTTT. Its protein is CATSDPSSGKGDTQYF.

This clonotype was observed at least ten times. This chain uses TRBV2 with TRBJ2-1; TRBD2 might be the D (6 bases). The CDR3 has 13 amino acids. V shed 9 bases and J shed 4 bases, with 13 bases lying between them. Germline CDR1 and CDR2: SNHLY and FYNNEI. This chain's CDR3 is CASRAGRYNEQFF. CDR3 coding DNA: TGTGCCAGTCGGGCGGGACGATACAATGAGCAGTTCTTC.

This clonotype turned up a few times. The rearrangement links TRBV30 to TRBJ1-6; D gene ambiguous. Germline CDR1 is GTSNPN and CDR2 is SVGIG (reference sequence). V shed 0 bases and J shed 5 bases, with 5 bases lying between them. The CDR3 spans 13 residues. CDR3 nucleotide sequence: TGTGCCTGGAGTGTAGGAGATAATTCACCCCTCCACTTT. It encodes CAWSVGDNSPLHF.

The rearrangement links TRBV29-1 to TRBJ2-3, with a tentative D call TRBD2 (5 bases). The V end lost 4 bases, the J end lost 1 base, and 12 bases lay between the germline ends. This CDR3 has 14 residues. CDR1 SQVTM and CDR2 ANQGSEA come from the germline V gene. The chain's CDR3 is CSVAGVDGTDTQYF. CDR3 DNA: TGCAGCGTTGCCGGGGTAGATGGCACAGATACGCAGTATTTT.

This clonotype appeared many times. The CDR3 region is CASSSLDEKLFF. The CDR3 region has the DNA TGTGCCAGCAGTTCCTTGGACGAAAAACTGTTTTTT. The chain recombines TRBV12-3 or TRBV12-4 with TRBJ1-4, with D unclear. The CDR3 contains 12 residues. Trimming took off 4 bases at V and 8 bases at J, with 8 bases between the two ends.

This clonotype has a count of ten or more. The DNA of the CDR3 is TGTGCCAGTAGTATGAACAGGGGTGGAGAGACCCAGTACTTC. It is translated as CASSMNRGGETQYF. V and J are TRBV19 and TRBJ2-5, with 7 bases that match TRBD1. After removal of 3 bases from V and 4 bases from J, the junction contained 5 bases not matched to a gene. The CDR3 runs 14 residues. Germline V gene lookup returns CDR1 LNHDA and CDR2 SQIVND (reference sequence).

This clonotype was found a few times. The chain links TRBV20-1 to TRBJ2-7, with 8 nucleotides matching TRBD2. The germline CDR1 and CDR2 sequences are DFQATT and SNEGSKA (reference sequence). Trimming at V came to 1 base and at J to 3 bases, leaving 11 bases not matched to a gene. The CDR3 covers 16 residues. DNA of the CDR3: TGCAGTGCTAGAGTATTGTTAAGCGGGGGACTCTACGAGCAGTACTTC. It specifies CSARVLLSGGLYEQYF.

There are many counts of this clonotype. CDR3 sequence (DNA): TGCGCCAGCAGCCAAGATATAAACAGGGCTGGCTATGGCTACACCTTC. As protein: CASSQDINRAGYGYTF. The chain couples TRBV4-3 to TRBJ1-2; a weak D match, TRBD1 (6 bases). Germline CDR1 and CDR2: LGHNA and YSLEER. CDR3 length: 16 amino acids. Trimming pared 0 bases from V and 4 bases from J, leaving 15 bases between.

This clonotype was observed many times. J is TRBJ1-4 and V is TRBV6-1; tentative D call: TRBD1 (5 bases). The CDR3 spans 14 residues. The germline V gene encodes CDR1 MNHNS and CDR2 SASEGT. V lost 4 bases to trimming and J lost 7 bases, with 13 bases between them. The CDR3 sequence: CASSAKPGREKLFF. The CDR3 nucleotides read TGTGCCAGCAGTGCAAAGCCGGGACGTGAAAAACTGTTTTTT.

This clonotype has a handful of counts. The gene calls are TRBV5-6 and TRBJ1-2; no firm D call. The V gene lost 4 bases and the J gene lost 7 bases, with 20 bases spanning the gap. The CDR3 has 15 amino acids. Per germline, CDR1 SGHDT and CDR2 YYEEEE. The DNA of the CDR3 is TGTGCCAGCAGCAGAGACGTCACGGACCTTTCTGGCTACACCTTC. As protein: CASSRDVTDLSGYTF. Full variable domain (outside the CDR3, taken from reference TRBV5-6 and TRBJ1-2): DAGVTQSPTHLIKTRGQQVTLRCSPKSGHDTVSWYQQALGQGPQFIFQYYEEEERQRGNFPDRFSGHQFPNYSSELNVNALLLGDSALYLCASSRDVTDLSGYTFGSGTRLTVV.

This clonotype was found a few times. The J gene is TRBJ1-5, the V gene TRBV18; perhaps TRBD1 as D (5 bases). V was pared by 1 base and J by 2 bases, with 12 bases between. Per the germline V gene, CDR1 is KGHSH and CDR2 is LQKENI. There are 16 residues in the CDR3. DNA for the CDR3: TGTGCCAGCTCACCACGTGAGGGGAATGGCAATCAGCCCCAGCATTTT. This gives the protein CASSPREGNGNQPQHF.

This clonotype was counted ten times or more. This chain's CDR3 is CASTIEGRGLQPQHF. Here the CDR3 DNA reads TGTGCCAGCACCATAGAGGGTAGGGGACTGCAGCCCCAGCATTTT. The chain recombines TRBV28 with TRBJ1-5; tentatively, D is TRBD1 (5 bases). V lost 7 bases, J lost 7 bases, and 20 bases lay in between. From germline, CDR1 is MDHEN and CDR2 SYDVKM. This CDR3 region has 15 residues.

This clonotype has ten or more counts. The genes are TRBV28 and TRBJ2-5; TRBD2 matches 9 bases. CDR1 MDHEN and CDR2 SYDVKM come from the germline V gene. The trim removed 6 bases at V and 5 bases at J, leaving 7 bases unmatched. The length of the CDR3 is 14 residues. CDR3 DNA sequence: TGTGCCAGCAGGCGGTATAGCGGGAGTGAGACCCAGTACTTC. As protein: CASRRYSGSETQYF.

This clonotype has a count of ten or more. The chain uses TRBV6-6 and TRBJ1-4, with D tentatively TRBD1 (6 bases). Between the trimmed V and J ends, which lost 5 bases and 11 bases, there was a span of 9 bases. The CDR3 spans 11 residues. CDR1 MNHNY and CDR2 SVGAGI come from the germline V gene (reference sequence). CDR3 bases: TGTGCCAGCAGTCCTGGACAGAAACTGTTTTTT. Protein product: CASSPGQKLFF.

This clonotype was counted ten times or more. The chain recombines TRBV29-1 with TRBJ1-4; D is uncertain. Per germline, CDR1 SQVTM and CDR2 ANQGSEA. There are 13 residues in the CDR3. Trimming removed 6 bases at V and 0 bases at J, with 8 bases between. The CDR3 loop is CSVGVATNEKLFF. As DNA, the CDR3 is TGCAGCGTCGGAGTTGCAACTAATGAAAAACTGTTTTTT.

This clonotype occurred a few times. This chain connects TRBV28 to TRBJ2-7; D gene ambiguous. With 6 bases removed from V and 5 bases from J, the gap between germline ends came to 11 bases. This CDR3 is built from 12 residues. Germline V lookup: CDR1 MDHEN, CDR2 SYDVKM. Written as DNA, the CDR3 is TGTGCCAGCAGCCCCCCACTCAACGAGCAGTACTTC. Translation: CASSPPLNEQYF. Complete variable domain (other parts from reference TRBV28 and TRBJ2-7): DVKVTQSSRYLVKRTGEKVFLECVQDMDHENMFWYRQDPGLGLRLIYFSYDVKMKEKGDIPEGYSVSREKKERFSLILESASTNQTSMYLCASSPPLNEQYFGPGTRLTVT.

This clonotype was recorded a few times. The rearrangement links TRBV20-1 to TRBJ2-2; a possible D gene is TRBD2 (5 bases). Trimming took 7 bases from V and 3 from J, leaving 15 bases between them. The CDR3 covers 14 residues. CDR1 and CDR2 (germline): DFQATT, SNEGSKA (reference sequence). CDR3 in DNA: TGCAGTGTGGTTCAGGAAGCGGACACCGGGGAGCTGTTTTTT. The encoded protein is CSVVQEADTGELFF.

The chain recombines TRBV7-2 with TRBJ1-1; D is ambiguous. Germline V lookup: CDR1 SGHTA, CDR2 FQGNSA. CDR3 length equals 14 residues. V was trimmed by 1 base and J by 0 bases, leaving 6 bases between them. CDR3 bases: TGTGCCAGCAGCTTAGTCAGGATGAACACTGAAGCTTTCTTT. This gives the protein CASSLVRMNTEAFF.

This chain joins TRBV28 and TRBJ2-1; D is uncertain. V was trimmed by 3 bases and J by 5 bases, leaving 5 bases between them. CDR1 and CDR2 (germline): MDHEN, SYDVKM. The CDR3 loop spans 12 amino acids. CDR3 loop: CASSFSHNEQFF. The CDR3 region has the DNA TGTGCCAGCAGTTTTTCTCACAATGAGCAGTTCTTC.